This record covers a single T cell receptor (beta chain). Its antigen remains undetermined. No base qualities exist here, and no much larger clone lies one base off it. This sample stems from a study of blood T cell repertoires in COVID-19 (dated by TCRdb to 2020 to 2022). Turning to the overall study: Samples covering the acute and convalescent phases of COVID-19 were provided by collaborators in the United States, Italy and Spain. The material from the prospective study consisted of cDNA or gDNA derived from T cells, B-cell-depleted T cells, or PBMCs. Subjects who had been exposed to COVID-19, were actively infected with it, or had recovered from it provided the deeply sampled blood TCRbeta repertoires that made up the dataset. A freely available public database, intended as a resource for researchers studying the immune response to SARS-CoV-2, is where the repertoires were released. Samples came from the ongoing ImmuneRACE study (first 160 participants) plus 1,254 subjects from 6 global collaborators. Sample metadata almost always included a de-identified subject ID, COVID-19 status, age in years and sex. HLA class I and class II types, where available, came from metadata supplied by the sample provider rather than from assay-based typing.

The collaborating institutions used their own protocols to collect whole blood in K2EDTA tubes. For TCRbeta analysis, collaborator samples were shipped as frozen whole blood, as isolated PBMCs, or as DNA extracted from either sample type. The immunoSEQ Assay, a bias-controlled multiplex PCR, was used to amplify TCRbeta CDR3 regions from genomic DNA. Per the authors' processing: Within the assay, amplification of reference gene primers was used to estimate how many nucleated cells each sample contained. To quantify the absolute abundance of each unique TCRbeta CDR3 rearrangement, sequence reads were collapsed and filtered. Productive Simpson clonality was computed per sample as the square root of Simpson's diversity index over productive rearrangements. TCRdb stores this immuneACCESS table with in-frame sequences only. Part of the clones is absent; in the studies checked, under half of the shortfall reflects unresolved V genes, and no reason is known for the rest. The DNA was the basis for D and trimming; V, J and clone size are from that table. Present in this sample are under 500,000 clones, approximately 90% of which were seen just once. The ten most abundant clones make up more than 4% of the sample.

Trimming takes 5 bases off V and 5 bases off J; junction bases not matched to a gene: 10. CDR1 and CDR2 are read off the germline V gene (reference sequence) as SGHAT and FQDESV. The CDR3 holds 16 amino acids from the cysteine to the phenylalanine. CDR3 DNA only is kept here, 48 bases in frame from base 1. Overall results and qualifications from the work: The quantity of clinical and demographic metadata differed by source and by participant and was supplied without curation.

This chain is built from TRBV11-1 and TRBJ2-4, with TRBD2 identical over 9 junction bases. The TCR sequence derives from a woman aged 25 to 39 with acute or convalescent COVID-19. The sample consisted of peripheral blood. For the CDR3, the sequence is CASSAPTVAGENIQYF. The DNA reads as follows: TGTGCCAGCAGCGCCCCCACAGTAGCGGGAGAAAACATTCAGTACTTC. Extended through the reference TRBV11-1 and TRBJ2-4 proteins, this CDR3 yields the full variable domain: EAEVAQSPRYKITEKSQAVAFWCDPISGHATLYWYRQILGQGPELLVQFQDESVVDDSQLPKDRFSAERLKGVDSTLKIQPAELGDSAMYLCASSAPTVAGENIQYFGAGTRLSVL.